The 22 T cell receptor beta chains below all came from one sample that was sequenced in a study of graft-versus-host responses after intestinal transplantation. Clones were sequenced by immunoSEQ multiplex PCR, and TCRdb holds only the in-frame ones, with some missing. The data show over 90,000 clones, with 80% to 95% seen just once and around 1% held by the top ten. These receptors' targets are unknown. The starting material was unstimulated CD8+ T cells sorted from spleen or lymph node cells, obtained before intestinal transplant. The receptors come from a human donor who received an intestinal transplant.

The chain links TRBV19 to TRBJ2-3, with 8 bases identical to TRBD2. CDR1 is LNHDA, CDR2 SQIVND, per germline (reference sequence). The V and J ends lost 5 bases and 2 bases, in that order; junction bases with no gene match: 6. The CDR3 sequence is 15 residues long. CDR3 in DNA: TGTGCCAGTAGTCATCCGGGACTAGACACAGATACGCAGTATTTT. This sequence encodes CASSHPGLDTDTQYF.

The rearrangement links TRBV7-9 to TRBJ1-2, with unresolved D. This CDR3 has 13 amino acids. The V gene's germline CDR1 is SEHNR and CDR2 FQNEAQ (reference sequence). V lost 5 bases and J 5 bases, leaving 12 bases between the germline ends. CDR3 nucleotides: TGTGCCAGCAGCGACCTCGGACGGTATGGCTACACCTTC. The encoded protein is CASSDLGRYGYTF.

The gene calls are TRBV5-1 and TRBJ2-1; D is ambiguous. The CDR3 extends over 12 amino acids. Germline loops: CDR1 SGHRS, CDR2 YFSETQ. Trimming shortened V by 4 bases and J by 6 bases, and 8 bases separated the two germline ends. DNA of the CDR3: TGCGCCAGCAGCCCGTGGGGCAATGAGCAGTTCTTC. It yields the protein CASSPWGNEQFF.

CDR3 sequence (DNA): TGCGCCAGCAGCCAAGCGACAGGAGGAGGTCAGCCCCAGCATTTT. Translating it yields CASSQATGGGQPQHF. The chain combines TRBV4-1 with TRBJ1-5; D is perhaps TRBD1 (6 bases). Per germline, CDR1 MGHRA and CDR2 YSYEKL. The V gene lost 1 base and the J gene lost 6 bases, with 13 bases spanning the gap. This CDR3 spans 15 amino acids.

In DNA, the CDR3 is TGCGCCAGCAGCAGTACCCGAGAAGCTTTCTTT. Its translation: CASSSTREAFF. This chain joins TRBV5-1 and TRBJ1-1; D is uncertain. CDR1 and CDR2 (germline): SGHRS, YFSETQ. The V and J ends lost 4 bases and 8 bases respectively, with 9 bases between them. The CDR3 loop spans 11 amino acids.

The rearrangement uses TRBV4-2 and TRBJ2-5; 12 nucleotides line up with TRBD2. Trimming at V came to 4 bases and at J to 1 base, leaving 4 bases not matched to a gene. Germline V gene data show CDR1 as LGHNA and CDR2 as YNFKEQ. CDR3 length: 16 residues. The CDR3: CASSPLTSGGQETQYF. The CDR3 nucleotides read TGTGCCAGCAGCCCACTGACTAGCGGGGGCCAAGAGACCCAGTACTTC.

This clone was seen only a few times. J is TRBJ2-7 and V is TRBV7-9; D not resolved. The germline gives CDR1 SEHNR, CDR2 FQNEAQ (reference sequence). Trimming left V 5 bases short and J 7 bases short, with 9 bases between. There are 11 residues in the CDR3. This CDR3 is CASSPMGEQYF. The CDR3 DNA is TGTGCCAGCAGCCCCATGGGGGAGCAGTACTTC.

This chain joins TRBV5-1 and TRBJ2-7; no definite D call. The CDR3 length is 16 residues. V was cut by 2 bases and J by 2 bases, with 17 bases left in between. Germline V gene data show CDR1 as SGHRS and CDR2 as YFSETQ. The CDR3 here is CASSFMYPKRPYEQYF. DNA of the CDR3: TGCGCCAGCAGCTTCATGTACCCGAAACGACCCTACGAGCAGTACTTC.

The rearrangement uses TRBV5-1 and TRBJ2-7; tentative D call: TRBD1 (5 bases). V lost 0 bases and J lost 2, with 9 bases in between. This CDR3 comprises 14 residues. Germline V gene lookup returns CDR1 SGHRS and CDR2 YFSETQ. The CDR3 DNA sequence: TGCGCCAGCAGCTTGGATGCAGGGCCCTACGAGCAGTACTTC. Residues: CASSLDAGPYEQYF.

This clone was counted a single time. This chain joins TRBV15 and TRBJ2-1; 12 nucleotides align to TRBD2. Trimming at V came to 6 bases and at J to 0 bases, leaving 3 bases not matched to a gene. Per germline, CDR1 LNHNV and CDR2 YYDKDF (reference sequence). This CDR3 has 16 residues. The CDR3 protein is CATRPTSGGSYNEQFF. In nucleotides, the CDR3 is TGTGCCACCAGGCCGACTAGCGGGGGCTCCTACAATGAGCAGTTCTTC.

The V call is TRBV27, the J call TRBJ2-1; no definite D call. CDR1 MNHEY and CDR2 SMNVEV come from the germline V gene (reference sequence). V shed 3 bases and J shed 9 bases, with 6 bases lying between them. The CDR3 contains 11 residues. CDR3 sequence (DNA): TGTGCCAGCAGTTTTGGGGTTGAGCAGTTCTTC. Translation: CASSFGVEQFF.

The rearrangement links TRBV11-2 to TRBJ2-5; D unresolved. Trimming cost V 3 bases and J 4 bases, with 18 bases left between them. The germline V gene has CDR1 SGHAT and CDR2 FQNNGV. The CDR3 length is 16 residues. The CDR3 sequence: CASSFDPDRVRETQYF. CDR3 DNA: TGTGCCAGCAGCTTTGACCCGGACCGTGTACGAGAGACCCAGTACTTC.

This clone showed up just a few times. The chain has TRBV7-9 and TRBJ1-3; D is undetermined. V was shortened by 7 bases and J by 3 bases, with 7 bases between the two germline ends. The CDR3 extends over 12 amino acids. The germline V gene encodes CDR1 SEHNR and CDR2 FQNEAQ (reference sequence). In DNA, the CDR3 is TGTGCCAGCACCCTTAGTGGAAACACCATATATTTT. It encodes CASTLSGNTIYF.

This chain uses TRBV10-3 with TRBJ1-2; D unresolved. The CDR3 has 12 amino acids. V was pared by 2 bases and J by 6 bases, with 7 bases between. In germline, CDR1 is ENHRY, CDR2 SYGVKD. CDR3 sequence (DNA): TGTGCCATCAGTGAGGACGAAAATGGCTACACCTTC. It codes for CAISEDENGYTF.

This chain connects TRBV5-4 to TRBJ2-7; no clear D. V lost 4 bases to trimming and J lost 5 bases, with 10 bases between them. Germline lookup yields CDR1 SGHNT and CDR2 YYREEE (reference sequence). The CDR3 loop spans 12 amino acids. CDR3 nucleotides: TGTGCCAGCAGCGGCCCCCTACACGAGCAGTACTTC. This encodes CASSGPLHEQYF.

The J gene is TRBJ2-3, the V gene TRBV15, with 9 bases lining up with TRBD2. The CDR3 length is 14 residues. V lost 5 bases and J lost 2; bases outside the gene matches: 2. Germline CDR1 reads LNHNV; CDR2 reads YYDKDF (reference sequence). This chain's CDR3 is CATSGTSLTDTQYF. For the CDR3, the DNA is TGTGCCACCAGCGGGACTAGCCTCACAGATACGCAGTATTTT.

The gene calls are TRBV27 and TRBJ1-2, with D uncertain. V was pared by 0 bases and J by 8 bases, with 22 bases between. The germline V gene has CDR1 MNHEY and CDR2 SMNVEV (reference sequence). The CDR3 covers 17 residues. The CDR3 nucleotides read TGTGCCAGCAGTTTATCGGGGTCGAGGCGTCCCTTTCGCGGCTACACCTTC. This translates into CASSLSGSRRPFRGYTF.

Only one count was recorded for this clone. The rearrangement uses TRBV11-2 and TRBJ1-5, with 11 bases identical to TRBD1. Germline trimming cut 5 bases from V and 5 bases from J; bases unmatched to any gene: 2. Germline assignment: CDR1 SGHAT and CDR2 FQNNGV. The CDR3 has 14 residues. CDR3 sequence reads: CASSRTGGDQPQHF. In DNA, the CDR3 is TGTGCCAGCAGCCGGACAGGGGGCGATCAGCCCCAGCATTTT.

This clone was observed a single time. The V gene is TRBV6-5, the J gene TRBJ2-3; D call uncertain. The CDR3 spans 13 residues. The V and J ends lost 5 bases and 8 bases respectively, with 14 bases between them. Germline values: CDR1 MNHEY, CDR2 SVGAGI. The CDR3 region has the DNA TGTGCCAGCAGTGACACGCCGTCGGGTACGCAGTATTTT. Encoded protein: CASSDTPSGTQYF.

V and J are TRBV15 and TRBJ1-6; the match to TRBD1 covers 7 bases. From germline, CDR1 is LNHNV and CDR2 YYDKDF (reference sequence). The CDR3 totals 16 residues. With V trimmed by 3 bases and J by 14 bases, 16 bases remained unmatched. DNA for the CDR3: TGTGCCACCAGCAGTGTTCTGACAGGGATGGACTTCGCCCTCCACTTT. Protein product: CATSSVLTGMDFALHF.

The V call is TRBV14, the J call TRBJ2-7, with 10 bases fitting TRBD1. V gave up 1 base and J gave up 1 base; unmatched junction bases: 1. Germline V gene sequence: CDR1 SGHDN, CDR2 FVKESK. This CDR3 comprises 15 residues. CDR3 DNA: TGTGCCAGCAGCCAAGGGACAGGGGGTTCCTACGAGCAGTACTTC. Amino acid sequence: CASSQGTGGSYEQYF.

In its sample, this clone was seen once. This chain connects TRBV11-2 to TRBJ2-7; TRBD1 aligns across 10 bases. This CDR3 is 16 amino acids long. CDR1 is SGHAT and CDR2 is FQNNGV in the germline V gene. With V trimmed by 2 bases and J by 3 bases, 7 bases remained unmatched. This chain's CDR3 is CASSLTRQGAYYEQYF. The CDR3 DNA reads TGTGCCAGCAGCTTAACAAGACAGGGGGCTTACTACGAGCAGTACTTC.